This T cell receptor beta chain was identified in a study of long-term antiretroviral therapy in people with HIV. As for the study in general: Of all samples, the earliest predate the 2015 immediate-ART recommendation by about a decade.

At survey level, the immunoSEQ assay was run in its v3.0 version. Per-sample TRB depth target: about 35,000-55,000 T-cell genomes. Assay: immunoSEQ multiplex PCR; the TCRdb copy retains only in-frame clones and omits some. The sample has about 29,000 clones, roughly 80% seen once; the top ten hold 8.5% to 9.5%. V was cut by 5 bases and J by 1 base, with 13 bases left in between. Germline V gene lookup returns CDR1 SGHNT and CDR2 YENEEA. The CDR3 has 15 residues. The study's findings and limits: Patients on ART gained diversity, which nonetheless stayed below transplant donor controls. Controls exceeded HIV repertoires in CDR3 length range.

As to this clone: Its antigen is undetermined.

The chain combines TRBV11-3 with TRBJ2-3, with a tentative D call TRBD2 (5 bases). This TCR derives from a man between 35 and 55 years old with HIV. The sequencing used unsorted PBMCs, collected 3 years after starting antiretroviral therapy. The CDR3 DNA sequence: TGTGCCAGCAGCATCGGCGGGTTCGGCACAGATACGCAGTATTTT. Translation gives CASSIGGFGTDTQYF.